This T cell receptor (beta chain) comes out of a study of blood T cell repertoires in COVID-19. Study in general: Researchers got acute and convalescent COVID-19 samples from the United States, Italy and Spain. T cells, B-cell-depleted T cells, or PBMCs provided the cDNA or gDNA that served as material.

The study drew participants aged about 18 to 95 years from roughly 25 US areas. In the original analysis: From reference gene primer amplification, estimates of nucleated cell counts were derived. Produced via immunoSEQ multiplex PCR; TCRdb's table is partial and in-frame only. D and trimming come from the DNA, and the V and J calls and clone size come from that table. The sample holds approximately 480,000 clones, 87% seen once. Germline loops: CDR1 SGHRS, CDR2 YFSETQ. V dropped 2 bases and J dropped 11 bases, with 16 bases sitting between them. This CDR3 contains 13 residues. The receptor was isolated from a woman younger than 35 who had recovered from COVID-19. The chain has TRBV5-1 and TRBJ1-1, with a possible D match to TRBD1 (5 bases). Sequencing used PBMCs or T cells enriched from blood (not recorded which). The chain's CDR3 is CASSFQVEQEAFF. CDR3 nucleotides: TGCGCCAGCAGCTTCCAAGTCGAACAGGAGGCTTTCTTT. The whole variable domain, filled in from reference TRBV5-1 and TRBJ1-1, reads KAGVTQTPRYLIKTRGQQVTLSCSPISGHRSVSWYQQTPGQGLQFLFEYFSETQRNKGNFPGRFSGRQFSNSRSEMNVSTLELGDSALYLCASSFQVEQEAFFGQGTRLTVV.